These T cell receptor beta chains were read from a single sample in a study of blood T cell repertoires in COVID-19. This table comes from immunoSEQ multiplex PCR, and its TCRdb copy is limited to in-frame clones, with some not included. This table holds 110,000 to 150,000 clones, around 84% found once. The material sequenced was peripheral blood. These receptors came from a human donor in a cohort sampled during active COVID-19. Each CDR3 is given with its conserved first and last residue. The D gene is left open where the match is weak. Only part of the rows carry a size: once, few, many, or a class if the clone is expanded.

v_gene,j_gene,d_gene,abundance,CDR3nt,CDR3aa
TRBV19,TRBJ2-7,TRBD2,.,TGTGCCAGTAGTTTAGCGGGAGACTCCTACGAGCAGTACTTC,CASSLAGDSYEQYF
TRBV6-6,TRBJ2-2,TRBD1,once,TGTGCCAGCAGGTCCACCGGGACAGGGGGCGGCGGGGAGCTGTTTTTT,CASRSTGTGGGGELFF
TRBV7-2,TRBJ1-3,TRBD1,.,TGTGCCAGCAGCTTAGGCCCCGCAGGGGGCGCAGGAAACACCATATATTTT,CASSLGPAGGAGNTIYF
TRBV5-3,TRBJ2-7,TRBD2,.,TGTGCCAGAAGCACCCCCGACGCGGGGGGCTACGCCCTCGAGCAGTACTTC,CARSTPDAGGYALEQYF
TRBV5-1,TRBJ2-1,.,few,TGCGCCAGCACTCCAGGGGACCTCTCCTACAATGAGCAGTTCTTC,CASTPGDLSYNEQFF
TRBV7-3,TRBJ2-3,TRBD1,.,TGTGCCAGCAGCCCCGGGACAGGGGGCACAGATACGCAGTATTTT,CASSPGTGGTDTQYF
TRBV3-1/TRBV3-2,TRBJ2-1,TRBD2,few,TGTGCCAGCAGTTACGGGACTAGCGGGTGGAATGAGCAGTTCTTC,CASSYGTSGWNEQFF
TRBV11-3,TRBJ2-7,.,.,TGTGCCAGCAGCTTAGAGAGAGCGGTTAAGTTCTACGAGCAGTACTTC,CASSLERAVKFYEQYF
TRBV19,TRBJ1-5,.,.,TGTGCCAGTAGTGCGACGGCAGGTTATCAGCCCCAGCATTTT,CASSATAGYQPQHF
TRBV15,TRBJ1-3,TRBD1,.,TGTGCCACCAGCAGAGCCGACAGGGCCGACTCTGGAAACACCATATATTTT,CATSRADRADSGNTIYF
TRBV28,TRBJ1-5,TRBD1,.,TGTGCCAGCAACCAGGGGGAGTATAGCAATCAGCCCCAGCATTTT,CASNQGEYSNQPQHF
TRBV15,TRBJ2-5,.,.,TGTGCCACCAGCAGAGTAGCGAACCAAGAGACCCAGTACTTC,CATSRVANQETQYF
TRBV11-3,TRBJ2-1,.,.,TGTGCCAGCAGCCCCTTCGGAGGGAATGAGCAGTTCTTC,CASSPFGGNEQFF
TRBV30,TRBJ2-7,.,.,TGTGCCTGGAGTTTCCGACCCAGGGGTTACAGCTCCTACGAGCAGTACTTC,CAWSFRPRGYSSYEQYF